The TCR beta chain described here comes from a study of T cell responses to AZD1222 COVID-19 vaccine. General study points: Sampling that yielded the repertoires occurred only after the peak T cell response.

Deletions cut 4 bases from V and 3 bases from J, with 7 bases between. Per germline, CDR1 LNHDA and CDR2 SQIVND (reference sequence). The CDR3 covers 13 residues. Sequenced by immunoSEQ multiplex PCR; TCRdb stores in-frame clones only, minus some. The data contain about 110,000 clones, approximately 90% of them singletons. Notes on this clone: Its antigen is unknown.

The rearrangement uses TRBV19 and TRBJ1-3; D call uncertain. This clonotype was sampled from an adult in good health. The sequencing used peripheral blood, collected on day 0 of AZD1222 vaccination. CDR3 DNA: TGTGCCAGTAGTACTCAGCTTGGAAACACCATATATTTT. It encodes CASSTQLGNTIYF.